This T cell receptor (beta chain) was identified during a study of T cell responses to AZD1222 COVID-19 vaccine. Study-level findings and limits: Sampled repertoires all dated from after the peak T cell response.

Comments on this clone: The antigen is unknown.

Assay: immunoSEQ multiplex PCR; the TCRdb copy retains only in-frame clones and omits some. The table shows under 150,000 clones, with around 89% occurring only once. The CDR3 is made up of 14 amino acids. V lost 4 bases, J lost 4 bases, and 2 bases stayed unmatched. Germline loops: CDR1 MNHNY, CDR2 SVGAGI (reference sequence). The TCR comes from an adult who received the AZD1222 COVID-19 vaccine. V and J are TRBV6-6 and TRBJ1-3, with 9 bases aligning to TRBD1. The input for sequencing was peripheral blood, taken 28 days after the second AZD1222 dose. The CDR3 sequence: CASSSDRGGNTIYF. The DNA for the CDR3 is TGTGCCAGCAGTTCGGACAGGGGAGGAAACACCATATATTTT.